A selection of T cell receptor beta chains follows, all from one sample in a study of cytomegalovirus exposure and HLA in healthy donors. Sequenced by immunoSEQ multiplex PCR; TCRdb stores in-frame clones only, minus some. The sample consists of 90,000 to 100,000 clones, more than 85% of them appearing once. The sequenced sample consisted of PBMCs. The receptors shown here come from a man aged 18 to 29 in good health and CMV-seropositive. The CDR3 runs from the conserved cysteine through the conserved F or W. Each record gives: D gene, J gene, clone size, V gene, CDR3 DNA, CDR3 protein. D genes are given only for firm matches. Part of the rows lack a size; the others show once, few, many or a class for expanded clones.

D gene: .
J gene: TRBJ1-2
clone size: .
V gene: TRBV5-3
CDR3 DNA: TGTGCCAGAAGCTTGCGGGGTCTTGGCTACACCTTC
CDR3 protein: CARSLRGLGYTF

D gene: .
J gene: TRBJ1-4
clone size: .
V gene: TRBV5-6
CDR3 DNA: TGTGCCAGCAGCTTGGCGGGGGGGCGGTATGAAAAACTGTTTTTT
CDR3 protein: CASSLAGGRYEKLFF

D gene: .
J gene: TRBJ2-4
clone size: once
V gene: TRBV7-9
CDR3 DNA: TGTGCCAGCACTCCCGGAGGTGCGGCCAAAAACATTCAGTACTTC
CDR3 protein: CASTPGGAAKNIQYF

D gene: .
J gene: TRBJ2-7
clone size: once
V gene: TRBV4-3
CDR3 DNA: TGCGCCAGCAGCCAAGATCGCACAGTATACGAGCAGTACTTC
CDR3 protein: CASSQDRTVYEQYF

D gene: TRBD1
J gene: TRBJ1-4
clone size: few
V gene: TRBV7-2
CDR3 DNA: TGTGCCAGCAGCTTGGGGGACAGCCCTGAAAAACTGTTTTTT
CDR3 protein: CASSLGDSPEKLFF

D gene: TRBD2
J gene: TRBJ2-1
clone size: .
V gene: TRBV29-1
CDR3 DNA: TGCAGCGCCGCTAGCTCGGGACTAGCCCAAGTAGACAATGAGCAGTTCTTC
CDR3 protein: CSAASSGLAQVDNEQFF

D gene: TRBD1
J gene: TRBJ2-1
clone size: .
V gene: TRBV5-1
CDR3 DNA: TGCGCCAGCAGCGGGACAGGGACCTCCTACAATGAGCAGTTCTTC
CDR3 protein: CASSGTGTSYNEQFF

D gene: .
J gene: TRBJ1-3
clone size: .
V gene: TRBV7-2
CDR3 DNA: TGTGCCAGCAGCTTATTGGTTAGCTCTGGAAACACCATATATTTT
CDR3 protein: CASSLLVSSGNTIYF

D gene: TRBD2
J gene: TRBJ2-2
clone size: .
V gene: TRBV2
CDR3 DNA: TGTGCCAGCAGTGTAGCGGGCCCGAACACCGGGGAGCTGTTTTTT
CDR3 protein: CASSVAGPNTGELFF

D gene: TRBD1
J gene: TRBJ2-7
clone size: .
V gene: TRBV5-1
CDR3 DNA: TGCGCCAGCAGCCAGAGGACAGGGGGATTCTCCTACGAGCAGTACTTC
CDR3 protein: CASSQRTGGFSYEQYF

D gene: .
J gene: TRBJ1-4
clone size: once
V gene: TRBV19
CDR3 DNA: TGTGCCAGTAGCCCGGGGGGCCTGACGAGTGAAAAACTGTTTTTT
CDR3 protein: CASSPGGLTSEKLFF

D gene: .
J gene: TRBJ2-5
clone size: once
V gene: TRBV7-9
CDR3 DNA: TGTGCCAGCAGCTTAGCGCGGGATGGGGAGACCCAGTACTTC
CDR3 protein: CASSLARDGETQYF

D gene: TRBD2
J gene: TRBJ2-1
clone size: .
V gene: TRBV7-2
CDR3 DNA: TGTGCCAGCAACGGGGTAGCGGGATATCATGAGCAGTTCTTC
CDR3 protein: CASNGVAGYHEQFF

D gene: TRBD2
J gene: TRBJ2-3
clone size: few
V gene: TRBV7-9
CDR3 DNA: TGTGCCAGCAGCCCACGGGGGAGCGGGGTTACAGATACGCAGTATTTT
CDR3 protein: CASSPRGSGVTDTQYF

D gene: TRBD2
J gene: TRBJ2-7
clone size: few
V gene: TRBV12-5
CDR3 DNA: TGTGCTAGTGGTTTGGAGGCCGGGAGGGGCGAGCAGTACTTC
CDR3 protein: CASGLEAGRGEQYF

D gene: TRBD1
J gene: TRBJ1-4
clone size: few
V gene: TRBV7-9
CDR3 DNA: TGTGCCAGCAGCTCGGGACAGGGATGGGAAAAACTGTTTTTT
CDR3 protein: CASSSGQGWEKLFF

D gene: .
J gene: TRBJ2-1
clone size: .
V gene: TRBV11-3
CDR3 DNA: TGTGCCAGCAGCTTAGAGGCAGGGCAGGCATACAATGAGCAGTTCTTC
CDR3 protein: CASSLEAGQAYNEQFF

D gene: .
J gene: TRBJ2-7
clone size: .
V gene: TRBV19
CDR3 DNA: TGTGCCACCACCCCCCGTGTGGAGGGCGGTCCCTACGAGCAGTACTTC
CDR3 protein: CATTPRVEGGPYEQYF

D gene: TRBD2
J gene: TRBJ2-2
clone size: .
V gene: TRBV6-5
CDR3 DNA: TGTGCCAGCAGTTCTAGCGGGGACACCGGGGAGCTGTTTTTT
CDR3 protein: CASSSSGDTGELFF

D gene: .
J gene: TRBJ2-2
clone size: .
V gene: TRBV15
CDR3 DNA: TGTGCCACCAGCAGAGGCGCCGGGGAGCTGTTTTTT
CDR3 protein: CATSRGAGELFF

D gene: TRBD1
J gene: TRBJ1-5
clone size: .
V gene: TRBV9
CDR3 DNA: TGTGCCAGCAGCCAAGGGGGCACAAACAATCAGCCCCAGCATTTT
CDR3 protein: CASSQGGTNNQPQHF

D gene: .
J gene: TRBJ2-6
clone size: .
V gene: TRBV19
CDR3 DNA: TGTGCCAGTACCTCGACTAGGATCACCTCTGGGGCCAACGTCCTGACTTTC
CDR3 protein: CASTSTRITSGANVLTF

D gene: .
J gene: TRBJ1-4
clone size: .
V gene: TRBV20-1
CDR3 DNA: TGCAGTGCTAGCTCCGAAAAACTGTTTTTT
CDR3 protein: CSASSEKLFF

D gene: .
J gene: TRBJ1-2
clone size: once
V gene: TRBV7-8
CDR3 DNA: TGTGCCAGCAGCCCTAACTTTGCCGGGGAAGCCGGAGGCTACACCTTC
CDR3 protein: CASSPNFAGEAGGYTF

D gene: .
J gene: TRBJ1-3
clone size: .
V gene: TRBV6-1
CDR3 DNA: TGTGCCAGCAGTGAAGAATCCTTCAGGGGCCTAGGGGAAGAAAACACCATATATTTT
CDR3 protein: CASSEESFRGLGEENTIYF

D gene: .
J gene: TRBJ2-7
clone size: .
V gene: TRBV6-6
CDR3 DNA: TGTGCCAGCAGAAAAAAAGGGTCACAAAGGGGCGAGCAGTACTTC
CDR3 protein: CASRKKGSQRGEQYF

D gene: .
J gene: TRBJ2-1
clone size: .
V gene: TRBV7-3
CDR3 DNA: TGTGCCAGCAGCTTAGCTAGCTTGGGTGAGCAGTTCTTC
CDR3 protein: CASSLASLGEQFF

D gene: .
J gene: TRBJ1-6
clone size: .
V gene: TRBV6-5
CDR3 DNA: TGTGCCAGCAGCCGATCGGATTCACCCCTCCACTTT
CDR3 protein: CASSRSDSPLHF